Following are 19 T cell receptor beta chains from one sample sequenced in a study of identifying expanded T cells in peripheral blood. Generated by immunoSEQ multiplex PCR, the TCRdb table keeps only in-frame clones and is missing some. The sample has about 85,000 clones; approximately 90% are singletons. The sequenced sample consisted of blood. These TCRs come from a person aged 18-70 years in good health.

V usage is TRBV6-5 and J usage is TRBJ2-3; 7 bases fit TRBD2. The junction had 7 bases not matched to a gene; V was cut back by 2 bases and J by 2 bases. The CDR3 length is 16 residues. CDR1 is MNHEY, CDR2 SVGAGI, per germline. CDR3 nucleotides: TGTGCCAGCAGTTACATCTGGGGGGGGGTCACAGATACGCAGTATTTT. This gives the protein CASSYIWGGVTDTQYF.

This clone is a singleton in its sample. The CDR3 DNA follows: TGTGCCAGCAGTTCTCCAAGTAGAAACTATGGCTACACCTTC. Its translation: CASSSPSRNYGYTF. The chain has TRBV28 and TRBJ1-2; no clear D. The CDR3 contains 14 residues. V lost 4 bases and J lost 2, with 11 bases in between. CDR1 and CDR2 from the germline V gene are MDHEN and SYDVKM.

The chain couples TRBV19 to TRBJ2-5; TRBD1 aligns across 8 bases. The CDR3 contains 18 residues. Germline CDR1 reads LNHDA; CDR2 reads SQIVND (reference sequence). The V and J ends lost 6 bases and 7 bases, in that order; junction bases with no gene match: 22. Written as DNA, the CDR3 is TGTGCCAGTAGCGACAGGGGTACAGGATTGGGTAAACGTTGGACCCAGTACTTC. Translated, it gives CASSDRGTGLGKRWTQYF. Full variable domain (remainder filled in from reference TRBV19 and TRBJ2-5): DGGITQSPKYLFRKEGQNVTLSCEQNLNHDAMYWYRQDPGQGLRLIYYSQIVNDFQKGDIAEGYSVSREKKESFPLTVTSAQKNPTAFYLCASSDRGTGLGKRWTQYFGPGTRLLVL.

This clone appeared a few times. The genes are TRBV7-2 and TRBJ1-5; 9 positions match TRBD1. The junction had 8 bases not matched to a gene; V was cut back by 5 bases and J by 0 bases. Germline V gene sequence: CDR1 SGHTA, CDR2 FQGNSA. CDR3 length: 17 amino acids. The CDR3 sequence is CASSTGQGGYSNQPQHF. CDR3 nucleotides: TGTGCCAGCAGCACGGGACAGGGAGGGTATAGCAATCAGCCCCAGCATTTT.

In this sample, this clone turned up once. The rearrangement joins TRBV7-8 to TRBJ2-5, with 8 bases aligning to TRBD2. Losses at the gene ends were 5 bases for V and 4 bases for J; bases not matched to a gene: 0. This CDR3 is built from 12 residues. Germline V gene sequence: CDR1 SGHVS, CDR2 FQNEAQ. The CDR3 coding sequence is TGTGCCAGCAGCCGGGGGGGAGAGACCCAGTACTTC. This translates into CASSRGGETQYF. Full variable domain (missing parts from reference TRBV7-8 and TRBJ2-5): GAGVSQSPRYKVAKRGQDVALRCDPISGHVSLFWYQQALGQGPEFLTYFQNEAQLDKSGLPSDRFFAERPEGSVSTLKIQRTQQEDSAVYLCASSRGGETQYFGPGTRLLVL.

The chain employs TRBV13 and TRBJ2-6; no reliable D call. V was trimmed by 5 bases and J by 1 base, leaving 9 bases between them. The V gene's germline CDR1 is PRHDT and CDR2 FYEKMQ (reference sequence). The CDR3 has 15 amino acids. The CDR3 bases are TGTGCCAGCAGCCCTAGGGTATCTGGGGCCAACGTCCTGACTTTC. It is translated as CASSPRVSGANVLTF.

J is TRBJ1-3 and V is TRBV5-1, with no clear D. The germline V gene encodes CDR1 SGHRS and CDR2 YFSETQ. The CDR3 length is 15 residues. The germline V and J ends were trimmed by 2 bases and 0 bases, with 9 bases remaining between them. Written as DNA, the CDR3 is TGCGCCAGCAGCTTCGAGAGTAGCTCTGGAAACACCATATATTTT. Encoded protein: CASSFESSSGNTIYF.

CDR3: CASSRSTPLSYNEQFF. The CDR3 nucleotides are TGTGCCAGCAGCCGTTCGACACCCCTTTCCTACAATGAGCAGTTCTTC. The chain couples TRBV7-2 to TRBJ2-1; D call uncertain. CDR1 and CDR2 from the germline V gene are SGHTA and FQGNSA. The CDR3 extends over 16 amino acids. V lost 5 bases and J lost 1, with 15 bases in between.

The chain couples TRBV18 to TRBJ1-2, with D possibly TRBD1 on 6 matching bases. Between the trimmed V and J ends, which lost 6 bases and 3 bases, there was a span of 20 bases. The CDR3 totals 16 residues. The germline gives CDR1 KGHSH, CDR2 LQKENI. For the CDR3, the DNA is TGTGCCAGCTCTCTCCACGGGGGCGGGGGCTACTATGGCTACACCTTC. It specifies CASSLHGGGGYYGYTF.

The chain joins TRBV4-1 to TRBJ2-1; D is possibly TRBD1 or TRBD2 (5 bases each). Germline CDR1 is MGHRA and CDR2 is YSYEKL. The length of the CDR3 is 14 residues. Between the trimmed V and J ends, which lost 5 bases and 6 bases, there was a span of 14 bases. For the CDR3, the DNA is TGCGCCAGCAGCGCCGGGACCTGGGGCAATGAGCAGTTCTTC. Residues: CASSAGTWGNEQFF.

The chain recombines TRBV28 with TRBJ2-7; 7 nucleotides match TRBD1. CDR1 is MDHEN and CDR2 is SYDVKM in the germline V gene. The CDR3 runs to 15 residues. V dropped 4 bases and J dropped 2; count of bases not matched to a gene: 8. In DNA form, the CDR3 reads TGTGCCAGCAGTTCCATGCGACAGGGTGCCTACGAGCAGTACTTC. Amino acids: CASSSMRQGAYEQYF.

V usage is TRBV19 and J usage is TRBJ1-2, with 8 positions matching TRBD1. Germline CDR1 LNHDA, CDR2 SQIVND (reference sequence). J gave up 0 bases and V 5 bases, and 5 bases lay outside the gene matches. CDR3 length: 15 amino acids. The CDR3 loop reads CASSPGTGANYGYTF. The CDR3 nucleotides read TGTGCCAGTAGTCCAGGGACAGGCGCTAACTATGGCTACACCTTC.

The V call is TRBV11-2, the J call TRBJ1-1; no firm D call. Looked up from germline, CDR1 is SGHAT and CDR2 is FQNNGV. Trimming shortened V by 1 base and J by 1 base, and 10 bases separated the two germline ends. This CDR3 region has 15 residues. CDR3 bases: TGTGCCAGCAGCTTAGGCCAGGTTGGGAACACTGAAGCTTTCTTT. Protein: CASSLGQVGNTEAFF.

The V and J genes are TRBV6-5 and TRBJ2-5, with 7 positions matching TRBD2. CDR3 length equals 15 residues. V lost 0 bases and J lost 1; bases outside the gene matches: 2. Looked up from germline, CDR1 is MNHEY and CDR2 is SVGAGI. CDR3 protein: CASSYSSGGQETQYF. The CDR3 DNA reads as TGTGCCAGCAGTTACTCGTCGGGGGGCCAAGAGACCCAGTACTTC.

V usage is TRBV4-3 and J usage is TRBJ2-7, with 8 bases identical to TRBD1. Germline-derived CDR1 and CDR2 are LGHNA and YSLEER. V lost 4 bases, J lost 4 bases, and 6 bases stayed unmatched. This CDR3 is built from 14 residues. Here the CDR3 reads CASSPWTGPYEQYF. The CDR3 bases are TGCGCCAGCAGCCCTTGGACAGGGCCGTACGAGCAGTACTTC.

V and J are TRBV7-6 and TRBJ2-7, with D unresolved. The CDR3 loop spans 14 amino acids. Germline V gene sequence: CDR1 SGHVS, CDR2 FNYEAQ. V was cut by 2 bases and J by 0 bases, with 8 bases left in between. Here the CDR3 reads CASSLTHSSYEQYF. The CDR3 DNA reads as TGTGCCAGCAGCTTAACGCACAGCTCCTACGAGCAGTACTTC.

The DNA of the CDR3 is TGTGCCATCAGTGAGACAGCCGCGGACAATCAGCCCCAGCATTTT. Residues: CAISETAADNQPQHF. The chain uses TRBV10-3 and TRBJ1-5; D is unclear. V was pared by 2 bases and J by 3 bases, with 11 bases between. Germline CDR1 reads ENHRY; CDR2 reads SYGVKD. The CDR3 is made up of 15 amino acids.

The chain employs TRBV4-3 and TRBJ1-1; D remains ambiguous. V dropped 1 base and J dropped 2 bases, with 5 bases sitting between them. CDR1 is LGHNA, CDR2 YSLEER, per germline. This CDR3 region has 13 residues. The CDR3 sequence is CASSQASNTEAFF. In DNA, the CDR3 is TGCGCCAGCAGCCAAGCTAGCAACACTGAAGCTTTCTTT.

The chain has TRBV6-5 and TRBJ1-5; the D gene is possibly TRBD1 (6 bases). This CDR3 region has 13 residues. V gave up 6 bases and J gave up 9 bases, with 15 bases separating them. The germline V gene has CDR1 MNHEY and CDR2 SVGAGI. The chain's CDR3 is CASSPRDILPQHF. As DNA, the CDR3 is TGTGCCAGCAGCCCTCGGGACATTCTGCCCCAGCATTTT.